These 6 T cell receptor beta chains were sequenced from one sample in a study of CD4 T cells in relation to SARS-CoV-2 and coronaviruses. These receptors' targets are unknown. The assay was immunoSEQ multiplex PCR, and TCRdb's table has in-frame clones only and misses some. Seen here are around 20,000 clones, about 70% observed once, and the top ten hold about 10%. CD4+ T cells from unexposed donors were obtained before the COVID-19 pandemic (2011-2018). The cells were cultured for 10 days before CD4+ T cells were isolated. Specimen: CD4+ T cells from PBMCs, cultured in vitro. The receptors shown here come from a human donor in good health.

In DNA form, the CDR3 reads TGTGCCAGCAGCTTAGTTTTGACTAGCGGGAGGGCCGTGCAGTACTTC. Its protein product is CASSLVLTSGRAVQYF. This chain joins TRBV11-2 and TRBJ2-7, with 14 bases identical to TRBD2. The J segment lost 9 bases and the V segment lost 1 base, leaving 8 bases of the junction unmatched. The CDR3 consists of 16 residues. CDR1 and CDR2 from the germline V gene are SGHAT and FQNNGV. The full variable domain, rest sourced from reference TRBV11-2 and TRBJ2-7, is EAGVAQSPRYKIIEKRQSVAFWCNPISGHATLYWYQQILGQGPKLLIQFQNNGVVDDSQLPKDRFSAERLKGVDSTLKIQPAKLEDSAVYLCASSLVLTSGRAVQYFGPGTRLTVT.

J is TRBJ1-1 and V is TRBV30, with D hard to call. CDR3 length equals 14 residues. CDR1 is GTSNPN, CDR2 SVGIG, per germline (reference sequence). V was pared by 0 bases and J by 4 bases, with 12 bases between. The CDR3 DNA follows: TGTGCCTGGAGTGTATGGGGTCCGGGCACTGAAGCTTTCTTT. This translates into CAWSVWGPGTEAFF.

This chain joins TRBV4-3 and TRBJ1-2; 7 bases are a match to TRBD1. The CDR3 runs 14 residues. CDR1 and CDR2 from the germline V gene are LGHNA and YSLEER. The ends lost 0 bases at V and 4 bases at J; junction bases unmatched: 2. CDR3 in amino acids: CASSQESGGYGYTF. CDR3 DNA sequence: TGCGCCAGCAGCCAAGAATCAGGGGGCTATGGCTACACCTTC.

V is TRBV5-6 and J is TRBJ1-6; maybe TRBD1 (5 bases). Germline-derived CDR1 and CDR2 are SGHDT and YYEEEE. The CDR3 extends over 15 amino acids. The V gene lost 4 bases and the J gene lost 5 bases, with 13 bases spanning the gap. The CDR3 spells CASSPVGTHNSPLHF. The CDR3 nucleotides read TGTGCCAGCAGCCCCGTGGGGACCCATAATTCACCCCTCCACTTT.

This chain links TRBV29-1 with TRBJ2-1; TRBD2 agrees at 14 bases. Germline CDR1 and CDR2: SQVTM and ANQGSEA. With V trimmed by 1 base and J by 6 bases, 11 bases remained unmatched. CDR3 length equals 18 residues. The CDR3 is CSVEVTSGRGVWGNEQFF. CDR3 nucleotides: TGCAGCGTTGAAGTGACTAGCGGGAGGGGAGTCTGGGGCAATGAGCAGTTCTTC.

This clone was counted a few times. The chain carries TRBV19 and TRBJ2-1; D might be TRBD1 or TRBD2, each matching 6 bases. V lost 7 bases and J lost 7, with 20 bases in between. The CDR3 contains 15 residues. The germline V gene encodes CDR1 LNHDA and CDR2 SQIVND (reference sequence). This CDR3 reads CASILNPGAGNEQFF. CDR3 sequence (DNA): TGTGCCAGTATCCTTAATCCGGGGGCCGGGAATGAGCAGTTCTTC.